This TCR beta chain appears in the sequencing data of a study of T cell responses to AZD1222 COVID-19 vaccine. The junction had 7 bases not matched to a gene; V was cut back by 5 bases and J by 4 bases. The CDR3 extends over 14 amino acids. Germline V lookup: CDR1 SEHNR, CDR2 FQNEAQ (reference sequence). Worth noting for this clone: Its antigen is undetermined.

TCRdb's table, derived via immunoSEQ multiplex PCR, lists solely in-frame clones and lacks some. In the table there are approximately 110,000 clones, around 89% of which are singletons. General observations from the study: The study found Spike-specific TCR breadth and depth rose after two AZD1222 doses. Within unmutated variant regions lay the reported targets of nearly half of spike-specific TCRs. Baseline seropositivity characterized only six or seven AZD1222 recipients. All repertoire sampling was performed exclusively after the peak T cell response.

The source of this sequence is an adult in good health. Sequencing used peripheral blood, obtained on day 0 of AZD1222 vaccination. The chain is built from TRBV7-9 and TRBJ1-1; 7 bases agree with TRBD1. The CDR3 nucleotides are TGTGCCAGCAGCCGAGGACAGGAGAGCACTGAAGCTTTCTTT. Amino acids: CASSRGQESTEAFF.